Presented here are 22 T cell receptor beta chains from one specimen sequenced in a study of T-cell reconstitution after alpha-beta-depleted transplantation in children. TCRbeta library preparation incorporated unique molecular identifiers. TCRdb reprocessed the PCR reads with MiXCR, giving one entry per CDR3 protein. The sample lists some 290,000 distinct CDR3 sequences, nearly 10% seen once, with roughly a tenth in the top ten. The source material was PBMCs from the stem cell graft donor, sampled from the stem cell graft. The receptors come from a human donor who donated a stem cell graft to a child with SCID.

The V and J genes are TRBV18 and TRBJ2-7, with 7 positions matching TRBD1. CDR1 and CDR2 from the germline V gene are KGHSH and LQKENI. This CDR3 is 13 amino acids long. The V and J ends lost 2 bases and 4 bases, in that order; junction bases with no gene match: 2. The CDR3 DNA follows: TGTGCCAGCTCACCAGGGACAGAATACGAGCAGTACTTC. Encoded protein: CASSPGTEYEQYF.

CDR3 sequence: CASSETVPYEQYF. As DNA, the CDR3 is TGCGCCAGCAGTGAGACCGTCCCCTACGAGCAGTACTTC. J is TRBJ2-7 and V is TRBV5-1; D gene unclear. V was shortened by 5 bases and J by 2 bases, with 11 bases between the two germline ends. There are 13 residues in the CDR3. CDR1 is SGHRS, CDR2 YFSETQ, per germline.

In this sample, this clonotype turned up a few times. In DNA, the CDR3 is TGTGCCACCAGTGATTCATCGTGGGAGCGGAGCTCCTACAATGAGCAGTTCTTC. Amino acid sequence: CATSDSSWERSSYNEQFF. V and J are TRBV24-1 and TRBJ2-1, with a weak D call TRBD2 (5 bases). The germline CDR1 and CDR2 sequences are KGHDR and SFDVKD. With 2 bases removed from V and 0 bases from J, the gap between germline ends came to 16 bases. The CDR3 has 18 amino acids.

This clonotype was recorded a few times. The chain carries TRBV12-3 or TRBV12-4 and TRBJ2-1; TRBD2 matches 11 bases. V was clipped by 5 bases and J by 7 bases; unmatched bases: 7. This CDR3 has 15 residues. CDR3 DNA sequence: TGTGCCAGCAGTACAATAGCGGGGGGGCTAAATGAGCAGTTCTTC. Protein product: CASSTIAGGLNEQFF.

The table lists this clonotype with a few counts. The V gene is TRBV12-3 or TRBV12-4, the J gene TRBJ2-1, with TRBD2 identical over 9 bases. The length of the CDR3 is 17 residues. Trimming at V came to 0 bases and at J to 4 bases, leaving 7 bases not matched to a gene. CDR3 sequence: CASSLALGTSGYNEQFF. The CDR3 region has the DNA TGTGCCAGCAGTTTAGCGCTGGGTACTAGCGGGTACAATGAGCAGTTCTTC.

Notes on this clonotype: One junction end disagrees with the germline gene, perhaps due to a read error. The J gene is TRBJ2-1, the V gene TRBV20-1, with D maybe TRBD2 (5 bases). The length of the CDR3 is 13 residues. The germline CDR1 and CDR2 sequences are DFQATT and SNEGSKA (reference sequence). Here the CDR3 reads CSAREGLNNEQFF. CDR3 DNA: TGCAGTGCAAGAGAAGGACTTAACAATGAGCAGTTCTTC.

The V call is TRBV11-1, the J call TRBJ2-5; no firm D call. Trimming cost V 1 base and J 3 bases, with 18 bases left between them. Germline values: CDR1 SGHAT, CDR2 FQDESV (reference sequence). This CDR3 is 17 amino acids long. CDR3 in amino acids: CASSLDDSSSPKETQYF. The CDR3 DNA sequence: TGTGCCAGCAGCTTAGATGACTCCTCATCCCCAAAAGAGACCCAGTACTTC.

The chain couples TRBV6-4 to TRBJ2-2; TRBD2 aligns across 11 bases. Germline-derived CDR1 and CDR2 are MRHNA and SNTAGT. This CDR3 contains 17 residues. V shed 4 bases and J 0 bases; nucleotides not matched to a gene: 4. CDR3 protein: CASSVLAGAANTGELFF. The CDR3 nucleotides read TGTGCCAGCAGTGTACTAGCGGGGGCCGCGAACACCGGGGAGCTGTTTTTT.

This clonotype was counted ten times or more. This chain's CDR3 is CASKRGGLLDNEQFF. The CDR3 region has the DNA TGTGCCAGCAAGCGGGGGGGCCTCCTTGACAATGAGCAGTTCTTC. The rearrangement joins TRBV2 to TRBJ2-1; 10 nucleotides agree with TRBD2. V shed 7 bases and J 5 bases; nucleotides not matched to a gene: 8. The CDR3 runs 15 residues. Germline V lookup: CDR1 SNHLY, CDR2 FYNNEI.

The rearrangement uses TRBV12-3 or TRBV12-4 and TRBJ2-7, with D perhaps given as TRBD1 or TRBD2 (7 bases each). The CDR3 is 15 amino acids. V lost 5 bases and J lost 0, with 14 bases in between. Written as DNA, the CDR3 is TGTGCCAGCAGTCACAGGGGAGGGAGCTCCTACGAGCAGTACTTC. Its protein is CASSHRGGSSYEQYF.

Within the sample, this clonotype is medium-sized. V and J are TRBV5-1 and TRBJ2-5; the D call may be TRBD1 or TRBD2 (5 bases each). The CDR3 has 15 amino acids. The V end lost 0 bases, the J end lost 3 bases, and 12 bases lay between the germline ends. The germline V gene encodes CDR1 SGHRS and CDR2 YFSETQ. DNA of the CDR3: TGCGCCAGCAGCTTGGCCGGGACGGAGAAAGAGACCCAGTACTTC. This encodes CASSLAGTEKETQYF.

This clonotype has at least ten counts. The CDR3 is CASSQGWADSYEQYF. CDR3 DNA sequence: TGTGCCAGCAGCCAAGGGTGGGCGGATTCCTACGAGCAGTACTTC. This sequence joins TRBV4-2 and TRBJ2-7; no reliable D call. CDR1 is LGHNA, CDR2 YNFKEQ, per germline. The CDR3 is 15 residues long. The germline V and J ends were trimmed by 1 base and 1 base, with 11 bases remaining between them.

In nucleotides, the CDR3 is TGTGCCACCAGCAGGGCCGAGACCCAGTACTTC. As protein: CATSRAETQYF. The chain couples TRBV15 to TRBJ2-5; D is uncertain. The CDR3 length is 11 residues. V gave up 3 bases and J gave up 5 bases, with 4 bases separating them. In germline, CDR1 is LNHNV, CDR2 YYDKDF (reference sequence).

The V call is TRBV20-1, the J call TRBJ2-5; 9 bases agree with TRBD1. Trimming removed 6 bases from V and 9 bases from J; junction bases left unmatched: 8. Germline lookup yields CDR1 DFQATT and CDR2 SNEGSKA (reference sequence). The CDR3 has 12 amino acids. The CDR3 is CSADRDREAQYF. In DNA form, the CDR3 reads TGCAGTGCGGACCGGGACAGGGAGGCCCAGTACTTC.

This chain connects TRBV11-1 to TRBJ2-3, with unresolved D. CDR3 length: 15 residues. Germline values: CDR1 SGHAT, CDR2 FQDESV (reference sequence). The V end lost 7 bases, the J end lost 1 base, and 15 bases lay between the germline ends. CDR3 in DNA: TGTGCCAGCACCCTTGGGCTCTCCGGCACAGATACGCAGTATTTT. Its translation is CASTLGLSGTDTQYF.

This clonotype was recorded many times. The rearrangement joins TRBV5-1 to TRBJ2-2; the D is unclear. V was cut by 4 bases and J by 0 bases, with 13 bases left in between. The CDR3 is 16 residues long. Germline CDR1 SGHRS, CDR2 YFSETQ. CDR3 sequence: CASSPMSNTNTGELFF. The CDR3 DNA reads TGCGCCAGCAGCCCGATGAGCAACACGAACACCGGGGAGCTGTTTTTT.

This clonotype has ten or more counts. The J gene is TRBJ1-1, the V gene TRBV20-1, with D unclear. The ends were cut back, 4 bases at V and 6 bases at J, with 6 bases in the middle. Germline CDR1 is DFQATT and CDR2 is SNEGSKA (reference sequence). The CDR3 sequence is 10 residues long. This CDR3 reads CSAKGSEAFF. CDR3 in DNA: TGCAGTGCTAAGGGCTCTGAAGCTTTCTTT.

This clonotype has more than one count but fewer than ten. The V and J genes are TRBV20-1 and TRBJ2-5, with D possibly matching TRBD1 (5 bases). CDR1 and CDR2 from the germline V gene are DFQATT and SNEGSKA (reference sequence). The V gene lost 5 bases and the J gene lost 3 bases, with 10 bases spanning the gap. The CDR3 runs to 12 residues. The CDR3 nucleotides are TGCAGTGCTCGCTTCAGGGAAGAGACCCAGTACTTC. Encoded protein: CSARFREETQYF.

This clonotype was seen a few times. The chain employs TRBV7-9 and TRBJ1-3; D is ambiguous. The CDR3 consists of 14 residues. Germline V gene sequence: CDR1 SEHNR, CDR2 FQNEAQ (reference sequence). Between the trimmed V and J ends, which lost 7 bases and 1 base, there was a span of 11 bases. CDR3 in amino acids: CASMMSGSGNTIYF. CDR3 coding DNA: TGTGCCAGCATGATGTCGGGGTCTGGAAACACCATATATTTT.

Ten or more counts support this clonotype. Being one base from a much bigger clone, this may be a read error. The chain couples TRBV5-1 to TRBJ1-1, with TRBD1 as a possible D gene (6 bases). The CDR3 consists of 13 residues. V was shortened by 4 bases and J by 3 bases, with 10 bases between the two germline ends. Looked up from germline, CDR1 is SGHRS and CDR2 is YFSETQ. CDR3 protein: CASSPQGYTEAFF. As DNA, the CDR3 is TGCGCCAGCAGCCCCCAGGGGTACACTGAAGCTTTCTTT.

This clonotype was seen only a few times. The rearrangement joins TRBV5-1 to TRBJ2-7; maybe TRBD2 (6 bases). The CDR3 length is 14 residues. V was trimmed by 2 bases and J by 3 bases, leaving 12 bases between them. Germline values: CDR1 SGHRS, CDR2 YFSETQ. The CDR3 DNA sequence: TGCGCCAGCAGCTTTTCGGGACTCAACTACGAGCAGTACTTC. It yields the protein CASSFSGLNYEQYF.

The CDR3 DNA reads TGCAGTGCTAGAGATCCCCTAAATGAAAAACTGTTTTTT. Protein sequence: CSARDPLNEKLFF. The chain carries TRBV20-1 and TRBJ1-4; D not certain. Germline CDR1 and CDR2: DFQATT and SNEGSKA (reference sequence). The CDR3 sequence is 13 residues long. Trimming took off 0 bases at V and 5 bases at J, with 7 bases between the two ends.